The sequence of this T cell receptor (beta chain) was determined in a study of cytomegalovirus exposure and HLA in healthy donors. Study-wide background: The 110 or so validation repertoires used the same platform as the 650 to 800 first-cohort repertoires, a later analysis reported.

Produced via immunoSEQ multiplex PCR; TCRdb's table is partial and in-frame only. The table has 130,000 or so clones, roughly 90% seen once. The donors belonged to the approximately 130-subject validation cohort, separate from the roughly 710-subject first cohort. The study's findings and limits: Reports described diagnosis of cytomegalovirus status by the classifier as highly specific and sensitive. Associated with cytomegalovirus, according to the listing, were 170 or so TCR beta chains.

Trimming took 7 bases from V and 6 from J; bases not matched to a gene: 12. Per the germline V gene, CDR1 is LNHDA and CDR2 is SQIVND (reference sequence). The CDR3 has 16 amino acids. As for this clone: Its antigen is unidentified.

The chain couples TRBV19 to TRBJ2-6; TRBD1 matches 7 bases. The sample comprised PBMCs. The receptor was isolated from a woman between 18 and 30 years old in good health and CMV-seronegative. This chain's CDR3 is CASTRDRHGEANVLTF. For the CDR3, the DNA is TGTGCCAGTACCAGGGACAGACACGGGGAGGCCAACGTCCTGACTTTC.